Listed below are T cell receptor beta chains from one sample, sequenced in a study of cytomegalovirus exposure and HLA in healthy donors. Produced via immunoSEQ multiplex PCR; TCRdb's table is partial and in-frame only. This sample yields about 38,000 clones, of which 55% to 75% are seen a single time; approximately 7% belongs to the top ten. The specimen sequenced was PBMCs. These receptors came from a man under 40 in good health and CMV-seronegative. Each CDR3 is given with its conserved first and last residue. The order of the fields is D gene, J gene, V gene, clone size, CDR3 protein, CDR3 DNA. The D gene is left open where the match is weak. Only some rows state a clone size, as once, few, many or a class for expanded clones.

-	TRBJ2-5	TRBV5-1	-	CASSSHRDSQETQYF	TGCGCCAGCAGCTCACATCGGGACTCACAAGAGACCCAGTACTTC
TRBD1	TRBJ1-2	TRBV28	-	CASSPGTGGGYGYTF	TGTGCCAGCAGTCCGGGGACAGGGGGGGGCTATGGCTACACCTTC
TRBD1	TRBJ2-2	TRBV6-5	-	CASRRTGGSGELFF	TGTGCCAGCAGGCGGACAGGGGGCTCCGGGGAGCTGTTTTTT
TRBD1	TRBJ2-7	TRBV9	-	CASSPHRGSYEQYF	TGTGCCAGCAGCCCCCACAGGGGGTCCTACGAGCAGTACTTC
-	TRBJ2-4	TRBV29-1	-	CSVDRGRNIQYF	TGCAGCGTTGACAGGGGTAGAAACATTCAGTACTTC
-	TRBJ2-7	TRBV7-2	-	CASSRGKGLEQYF	TGTGCCAGCAGCCGAGGGAAGGGTCTCGAGCAGTACTTC
-	TRBJ2-3	TRBV25-1	-	CASSEYMAQGKSTDTQYF	TGTGCCAGCAGTGAATATATGGCACAGGGAAAAAGCACAGATACGCAGTATTTT
-	TRBJ1-5	TRBV28	few	CASTILGGGPQPQHF	TGTGCCAGCACCATCTTAGGGGGTGGGCCTCAGCCCCAGCATTTT
-	TRBJ2-7	TRBV6-5	-	CASRQRGTAEQYF	TGTGCCAGCAGACAACGGGGGACGGCCGAGCAGTACTTC
-	TRBJ1-5	TRBV4-1	-	CASSQELGVLSNQPQHF	TGCGCCAGCAGCCAAGAACTCGGGGTACTTAGCAATCAGCCCCAGCATTTT
TRBD1	TRBJ1-6	TRBV15	-	CATSRRDRSSPLHF	TGTGCCACCAGCCGCCGGGACAGATCCTCACCCCTCCACTTT
TRBD1	TRBJ2-7	TRBV4-3	-	CASSLFSGTGGHEQYF	TGCGCCAGCAGCCTCTTCTCCGGGACAGGGGGCCACGAGCAGTACTTC
-	TRBJ1-1	TRBV7-9	-	CASSLRTEGSEAFF	TGTGCCAGCAGCCTAAGGACAGAGGGGTCTGAAGCTTTCTTT
TRBD1	TRBJ2-1	TRBV11-3	-	CASSRGLGQGYNEQFF	TGTGCCAGCAGCCGCGGGTTAGGACAGGGATACAATGAGCAGTTCTTC
-	TRBJ1-2	TRBV13	few	CASSFRQQSAYGYTF	TGTGCCAGCAGCTTCCGCCAACAGTCAGCCTATGGCTACACCTTC
-	TRBJ1-3	TRBV29-1	-	CRYWVGDSGNTIYF	TGCAGGTACTGGGTCGGGGATTCTGGAAACACCATATATTTT
-	TRBJ2-3	TRBV28	-	CASSLWRTLSTDTQYF	TGTGCCAGCAGTTTATGGAGGACACTGAGCACAGATACGCAGTATTTT
-	TRBJ1-5	TRBV28	-	CASSNPGMSNQPQHF	TGTGCCAGCAGTAATCCAGGGATGAGCAATCAGCCCCAGCATTTT
-	TRBJ1-1	TRBV29-1	-	CSVESGYATEAFF	TGCAGCGTTGAATCAGGGTACGCCACTGAAGCTTTCTTT
-	TRBJ1-3	TRBV29-1	-	CSVVRGAGNTIYF	TGCAGCGTTGTCCGGGGGGCTGGAAACACCATATATTTT
-	TRBJ2-5	TRBV7-2	-	CASSLGGRETQYF	TGTGCCAGCAGCTTAGGGGGGAGGGAGACCCAGTACTTC
-	TRBJ1-1	TRBV29-1	once	CSGGGPEMNTEAFF	TGCAGCGGCGGTGGCCCCGAGATGAACACTGAAGCTTTCTTT
TRBD2	TRBJ2-3	TRBV5-1	-	CASALAGLFTDTQYF	TGCGCCAGCGCACTAGCGGGACTGTTCACAGATACGCAGTATTTT
TRBD1	TRBJ2-7	TRBV5-4	-	CASSPDREVEQYF	TGTGCCAGCAGCCCGGACAGGGAGGTCGAGCAGTACTTC
TRBD1	TRBJ1-1	TRBV28	-	CASSPLGDRGAEAFF	TGTGCCAGCAGTCCCCTTGGGGACAGGGGTGCTGAAGCTTTCTTT
-	TRBJ2-3	TRBV4-1	once	CASSHPSRGRADTQYF	TGCGCCAGCAGCCACCCCAGTAGGGGCAGGGCAGATACGCAGTATTTT
-	TRBJ2-1	TRBV27	-	CASSRGLWEFF	TGTGCCAGCAGCCGAGGGCTTTGGGAGTTCTTC
TRBD1	TRBJ1-1	TRBV5-1	few	CASSITGDTEAFF	TGCGCCAGCAGCATAACAGGGGACACTGAAGCTTTCTTT
-	TRBJ2-7	TRBV28	once	CASSFGYEQYF	TGTGCCAGCAGTTTCGGTTACGAGCAGTACTTC
-	TRBJ1-2	TRBV6-5	-	CASSPPGRGGYGYTF	TGTGCCAGCAGCCCCCCTGGGAGGGGGGGCTATGGCTACACCTTC
-	TRBJ1-5	TRBV28	-	CASSFSHGNQPQHF	TGTGCCAGCAGTTTCTCACATGGCAATCAGCCCCAGCATTTT
TRBD1	TRBJ1-6	TRBV5-6	-	CASSGGQSFYSPLHF	TGTGCCAGCAGCGGGGGACAGTCTTTTTATTCACCCCTCCACTTT
-	TRBJ1-2	TRBV4-1	once	CASSQEQGPYTF	TGCGCCAGCAGCCAAGAACAGGGTCCCTACACCTTC
TRBD2	TRBJ2-4	TRBV5-1	-	CASSLVASGSPGDIQYF	TGCGCCAGCAGCTTGGTGGCTAGCGGGAGCCCCGGGGACATTCAGTACTTC
-	TRBJ1-5	TRBV27	-	CASSRGGSSQPQHF	TGTGCCAGCAGTAGGGGGGGGTCAAGTCAGCCCCAGCATTTT
TRBD2	TRBJ2-3	TRBV6-5	-	CASGRTSGGDTQYF	TGTGCCAGCGGTAGGACTAGCGGTGGGGATACGCAGTATTTT
TRBD1	TRBJ1-6	TRBV7-8	-	CASSADRGSDSPLHF	TGTGCCAGCAGCGCCGACAGGGGCTCGGATTCACCCCTCCACTTT
-	TRBJ2-3	TRBV4-2	-	CASSARGGSTDTQYF	TGTGCCAGCAGCGCTAGGGGGGGAAGCACAGATACGCAGTATTTT
-	TRBJ1-5	TRBV5-1	-	CASSASNQPQHF	TGCGCCAGCAGCGCGAGTAATCAGCCCCAGCATTTT
TRBD1	TRBJ2-5	TRBV7-2	-	CASSRTGDETQYF	TGTGCCAGCAGCAGGACAGGGGACGAGACCCAGTACTTC
-	TRBJ2-6	TRBV4-3	-	CASSQGRLGSGANVLTF	TGCGCCAGCAGCCAAGGGAGGTTAGGCTCTGGGGCCAACGTCCTGACTTTC
-	TRBJ2-3	TRBV29-1	-	CSVDEGTDTQYF	TGCAGCGTTGACGAGGGCACAGATACGCAGTATTTT
-	TRBJ2-3	TRBV5-1	-	CASSLSDGTDTQYF	TGCGCCAGCAGCCTGAGCGACGGCACAGATACGCAGTATTTT
TRBD2	TRBJ2-1	TRBV14	-	CASSPGWRGSYNEQFF	TGTGCCAGCAGCCCCGGTTGGCGGGGGTCCTACAATGAGCAGTTCTTC